A single sample gave rise to the 2 T cell receptor beta chains below, sequenced in a study of blood T cell repertoires in COVID-19 (dated by TCRdb to the early 2020s). The library was generated by the immunoSEQ multiplex PCR assay. In TCRdb, the immuneACCESS table is reduced to in-frame sequences with V and J assigned. These tables do not hold every clone; where another copy was compared, an unresolved V gene accounts for under half, and the others remain unexplained. This sample comprises about 230,000 clones, less than 85% of them detected only once. About 2.5% of the sample is taken by the ten largest. The sample taken for sequencing was peripheral blood. Receptors were obtained from a woman between 70 and 85 years old with active or convalescent COVID-19.

The J gene is TRBJ1-2, the V gene TRBV5-1; TRBD1 matches 9 bases. V lost 5 bases, J lost 6 bases, and 14 bases stayed unmatched. The CDR3 has 16 residues. Germline-derived CDR1 and CDR2 are SGHRS and YFSETQ. This CDR3 reads CASRKGTGRGEDGYTF. The CDR3 DNA is TGCGCCAGCAGAAAGGGGACAGGGAGAGGGGAGGATGGCTACACCTTC.

The chain uses TRBV19 and TRBJ2-7; 8 nucleotides align to TRBD1. Germline CDR1 is LNHDA and CDR2 is SQIVND (reference sequence). Losses at the gene ends were 10 bases for V and 4 bases for J; bases not matched to a gene: 12. This CDR3 has 14 residues. This CDR3 is CATKPRDRGYEQYF. CDR3 nucleotides: TGTGCCACCAAACCCCGAGACAGGGGATACGAGCAGTACTTC.